These T cell receptor beta chains were read from a single sample in a study of T cell responses to AZD1222 COVID-19 vaccine. Measured with immunoSEQ multiplex PCR; TCRdb has only the in-frame clones, and not every one. The repertoire has about 110,000 clones, about 90% of them found once; the top ten carry more than 8%. The sequences come from peripheral blood, collected 28 days after the second AZD1222 dose. The receptors were sampled from an adult who received the AZD1222 COVID-19 vaccine. Both conserved end residues are part of each CDR3. The order of the fields is clone size, V gene, D gene, J gene, CDR3 protein, CDR3 DNA. D genes are given only for firm matches. Only part of the rows carry a size: once, few, many, or a class if the clone is expanded.

>-|TRBV20-1|-|TRBJ2-1
CSARVASEQFF
TGCAGTGCTAGAGTGGCAAGTGAGCAGTTCTTC
>-|TRBV19|-|TRBJ1-5
CASRSGGEYNQPQHF
TGTGCCAGTAGATCGGGGGGTGAGTACAATCAGCCCCAGCATTTT
>-|TRBV4-2|-|TRBJ1-6
CASSQPGTVSSYNSPLHF
TGTGCCAGCAGCCAACCGGGAACCGTAAGCTCCTATAATTCACCCCTCCACTTT
>-|TRBV7-3|-|TRBJ2-1
CASSLFGDEQFF
TGTGCCAGCAGCTTATTTGGGGATGAGCAGTTCTTC
>-|TRBV9|TRBD1|TRBJ2-1
CASSVVGTGGLNEQFF
TGTGCCAGCAGCGTAGTCGGGACAGGGGGCTTGAATGAGCAGTTCTTC
>-|TRBV6-1|-|TRBJ2-6
CASSEQLNHGANVLTF
TGTGCCAGCAGTGAACAGTTGAATCATGGGGCCAACGTCCTGACTTTC
>-|TRBV9|-|TRBJ2-1
CASSVVLGNSNEQFF
TGTGCCAGCAGCGTGGTACTAGGTAACAGCAATGAGCAGTTCTTC
>-|TRBV30|TRBD1|TRBJ1-4
CAWSAKDRGDEKLFF
TGTGCCTGGAGTGCCAAGGACAGGGGTGATGAAAAACTGTTTTTT
>once|TRBV18|TRBD2|TRBJ2-1
CASSPQAGGNVEQFF
TGTGCCAGCTCACCACAAGCGGGGGGGAATGTTGAGCAGTTCTTC
>once|TRBV5-4|-|TRBJ2-7
CASSSPVGGPREQYF
TGTGCCAGCAGCTCACCGGTAGGGGGGCCTCGCGAGCAGTACTTC
>-|TRBV27|-|TRBJ1-1
CASRGRDWSTEAFF
TGTGCCAGCAGGGGCCGGGACTGGAGCACTGAAGCTTTCTTT
>-|TRBV5-6|-|TRBJ1-2
CASSEVTNYGYTF
TGTGCCAGCAGCGAGGTCACTAACTATGGCTACACCTTC
>-|TRBV2|-|TRBJ2-7
CASSGAGNSYEQYF
TGTGCCAGCAGTGGTGCAGGAAACTCCTACGAGCAGTACTTC
>-|TRBV4-2|TRBD2|TRBJ2-5
CASSQASGKETQYF
TGTGCCAGCAGCCAAGCTAGCGGAAAAGAGACCCAGTACTTC
>-|TRBV4-2|TRBD1|TRBJ1-2
CASSQGQGSYGYTF
TGTGCCAGCAGCCAAGGACAGGGGAGCTATGGCTACACCTTC
>-|TRBV29-1|-|TRBJ2-3
CSVSVQTDTQYF
TGCAGCGTTTCAGTACAAACAGATACGCAGTATTTT
>-|TRBV10-3|TRBD1|TRBJ1-2
CAIRGTGVVDGYTF
TGTGCCATCAGAGGTACAGGGGTCGTTGATGGCTACACCTTC
>-|TRBV29-1|-|TRBJ1-1
CSVGQNTEAFF
TGCAGCGTTGGACAGAACACTGAAGCTTTCTTT
>-|TRBV28|-|TRBJ2-7
CASSLFSGNSIHYEQYF
TGTGCCAGCAGTTTATTTTCCGGTAACTCGATCCACTACGAGCAGTACTTC
>once|TRBV28|TRBD2|TRBJ2-5
CASRTGGETQYF
TGTGCCAGCAGAACGGGGGGGGAGACCCAGTACTTC
>-|TRBV25-1|-|TRBJ1-1
CASKGANTEAFF
TGTGCCAGCAAAGGAGCGAACACTGAAGCTTTCTTT
>-|TRBV6-2/TRBV6-3|TRBD1|TRBJ2-1
CASSYVWDRGSASSYNEQFF
TGTGCCAGCAGTTACGTCTGGGACAGGGGTTCCGCAAGCTCCTACAATGAGCAGTTCTTC
>-|TRBV9|-|TRBJ1-6
CASSVVDGPNSPLHF
TGTGCCAGCAGCGTAGTCGACGGGCCGAATTCACCCCTCCACTTT
>once|TRBV6-4|-|TRBJ2-3
CASSDSGGSSTDTQYF
TGTGCCAGCAGTGACTCGGGCGGGTCTAGCACAGATACGCAGTATTTT
>-|TRBV19|-|TRBJ2-2
CASSIQTVFNTNTGELFF
TGTGCCAGTAGTATCCAGACAGTATTTAATACGAACACCGGGGAGCTGTTTTTT
>-|TRBV5-1|TRBD2|TRBJ2-7
CASSLAGGSYEQYF
TGCGCCAGCAGCTTGGCCGGGGGGTCCTACGAGCAGTACTTC